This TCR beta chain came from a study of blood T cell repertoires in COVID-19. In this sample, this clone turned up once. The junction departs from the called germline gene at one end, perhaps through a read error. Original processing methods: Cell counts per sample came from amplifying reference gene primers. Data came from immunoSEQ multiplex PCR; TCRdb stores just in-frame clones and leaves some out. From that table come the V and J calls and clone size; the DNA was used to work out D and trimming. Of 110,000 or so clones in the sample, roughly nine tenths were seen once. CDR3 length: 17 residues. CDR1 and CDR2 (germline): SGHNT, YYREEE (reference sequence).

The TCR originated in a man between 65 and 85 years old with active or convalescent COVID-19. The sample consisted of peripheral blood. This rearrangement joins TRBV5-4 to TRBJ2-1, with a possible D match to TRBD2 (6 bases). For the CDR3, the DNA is TGTGTCAGCAGACCAGGGTCCCAGCGACTAGGTTACGGTGAGCAGTTCTTC. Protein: CVSRPGSQRLGYGEQFF.